The following is a T cell receptor (beta chain) sequence with its context. Its antigen is unidentified. This record comes from a study of cytotoxic CD8 clonotypes in ibrutinib-treated CLL. About the research overall: Response specimens were obtained following a median treatment duration of roughly 12 months, with a range of 6 to 36. Study-wide points: Baseline-level clonality went beyond age-matched healthy donors and moved in step with circulating CD8+ T-cell counts. Clonality increased at ibrutinib response and stayed stable in sustained remission. At progression, however, it fell back toward baseline.

Only in-frame clones appear in the TCRdb table, and some are missing; sequencing was by immunoSEQ multiplex PCR. Of approximately 160,000 clones detected, around nine tenths appear once; the ten largest clones hold 3% to 3.5%. This CDR3 region has 16 residues. The V and J ends lost 3 bases and 7 bases, in that order; junction bases with no gene match: 7. Germline CDR1 reads MDHEN; CDR2 reads SYDVKM. The receptor was derived from a human donor with chronic lymphocytic leukemia. The material sequenced was PBMCs, taken at disease progression, from a patient treated with ibrutinib. V gene TRBV28 combines with J gene TRBJ2-2; 11 bases align to TRBD2. The CDR3: CASSFVLAGGGGELFF. CDR3 sequence (DNA): TGTGCCAGCAGTTTCGTCCTAGCGGGGGGTGGCGGGGAGCTGTTTTTT. Full variable domain (missing parts from reference TRBV28 and TRBJ2-2): DVKVTQSSRYLVKRTGEKVFLECVQDMDHENMFWYRQDPGLGLRLIYFSYDVKMKEKGDIPEGYSVSREKKERFSLILESASTNQTSMYLCASSFVLAGGGGELFFGEGSRLTVL.